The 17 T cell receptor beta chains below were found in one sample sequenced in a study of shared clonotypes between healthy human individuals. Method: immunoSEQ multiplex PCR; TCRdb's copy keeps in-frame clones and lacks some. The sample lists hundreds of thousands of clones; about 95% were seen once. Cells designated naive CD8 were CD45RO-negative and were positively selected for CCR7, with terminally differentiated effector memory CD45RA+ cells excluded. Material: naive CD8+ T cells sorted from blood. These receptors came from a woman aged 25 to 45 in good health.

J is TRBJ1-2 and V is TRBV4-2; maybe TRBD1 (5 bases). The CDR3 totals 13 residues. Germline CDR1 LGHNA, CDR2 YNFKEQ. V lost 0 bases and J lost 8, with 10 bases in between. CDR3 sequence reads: CASSQDQGGGYTF. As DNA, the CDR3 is TGTGCCAGCAGCCAAGATCAGGGAGGAGGCTACACCTTC.

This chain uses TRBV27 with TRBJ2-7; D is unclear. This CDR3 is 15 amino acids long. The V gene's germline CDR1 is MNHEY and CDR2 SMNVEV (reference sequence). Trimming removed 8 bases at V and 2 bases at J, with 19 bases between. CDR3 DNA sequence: TGTGCCAGCGGCATCCCGGGCAGCTCAACCTACGAGCAGTACTTC. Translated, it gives CASGIPGSSTYEQYF.

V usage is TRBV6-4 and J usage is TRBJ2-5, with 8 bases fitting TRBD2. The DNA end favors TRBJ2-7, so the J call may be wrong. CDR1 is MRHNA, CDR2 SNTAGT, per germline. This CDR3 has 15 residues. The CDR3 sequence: CASSDSERESHEQYF. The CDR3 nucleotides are TGTGCCAGCAGTGACTCAGAGCGGGAGAGCCACGAGCAGTACTTC.

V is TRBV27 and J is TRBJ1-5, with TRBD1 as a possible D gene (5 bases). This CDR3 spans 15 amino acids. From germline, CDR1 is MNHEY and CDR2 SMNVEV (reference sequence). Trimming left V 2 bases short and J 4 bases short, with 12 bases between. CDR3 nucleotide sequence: TGTGCCAGCAGTTTAGGGACGTTTGGAAATCAGCCCCAGCATTTT. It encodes CASSLGTFGNQPQHF.

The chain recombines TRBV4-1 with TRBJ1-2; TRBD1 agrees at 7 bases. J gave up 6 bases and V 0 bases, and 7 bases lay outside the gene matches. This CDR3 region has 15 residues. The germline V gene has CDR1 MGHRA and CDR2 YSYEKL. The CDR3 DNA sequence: TGCGCCAGCAGCCAAGATAGGGGGCTAGACGATGGCTACACCTTC. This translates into CASSQDRGLDDGYTF.

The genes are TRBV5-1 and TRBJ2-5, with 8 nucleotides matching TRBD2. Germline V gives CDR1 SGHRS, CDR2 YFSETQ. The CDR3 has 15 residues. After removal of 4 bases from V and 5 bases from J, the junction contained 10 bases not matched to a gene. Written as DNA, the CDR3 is TGCGCCAGCAGCATTTATGGAGCGGGAGTGGAGACCCAGTACTTC. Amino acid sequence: CASSIYGAGVETQYF.

CDR3 bases: TGTGCCAGCAGTCTCACCGGGACTAGCGGGAAGACCCAGTACTTC. This sequence encodes CASSLTGTSGKTQYF. This chain uses TRBV2 with TRBJ2-5; 13 bases fit TRBD2. CDR3 length equals 15 residues. Trimming cost V 5 bases and J 6 bases; bases outside gene matches: 6. The germline V gene has CDR1 SNHLY and CDR2 FYNNEI.

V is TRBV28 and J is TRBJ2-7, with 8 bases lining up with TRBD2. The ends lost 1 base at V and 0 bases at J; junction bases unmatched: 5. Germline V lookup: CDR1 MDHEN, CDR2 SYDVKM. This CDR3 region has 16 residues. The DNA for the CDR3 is TGTGCCAGCAGTTTATCACTAGCGGAGAGCTCCTACGAGCAGTACTTC. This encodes CASSLSLAESSYEQYF.

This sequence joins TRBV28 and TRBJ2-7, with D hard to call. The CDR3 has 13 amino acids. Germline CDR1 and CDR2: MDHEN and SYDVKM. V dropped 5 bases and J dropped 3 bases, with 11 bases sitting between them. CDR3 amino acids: CASSLSWVYEQYF. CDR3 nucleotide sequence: TGTGCCAGCAGTCTGAGTTGGGTCTACGAGCAGTACTTC.

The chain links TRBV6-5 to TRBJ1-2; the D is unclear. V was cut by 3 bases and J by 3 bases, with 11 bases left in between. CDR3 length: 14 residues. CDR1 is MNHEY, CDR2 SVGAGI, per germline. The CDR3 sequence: CASSYVGSDYGYTF. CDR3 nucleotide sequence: TGTGCCAGCAGTTATGTGGGTTCGGACTATGGCTACACCTTC.

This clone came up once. This chain's CDR3 is CASSQDPGLASYEQYF. In DNA, the CDR3 is TGCGCCAGCAGCCAAGACCCGGGACTAGCTTCCTACGAGCAGTACTTC. V gene TRBV4-1 combines with J gene TRBJ2-7; 9 bases map to TRBD2. The germline V gene encodes CDR1 MGHRA and CDR2 YSYEKL. Losses at the gene ends were 0 bases for V and 1 base for J; bases not matched to a gene: 4. The CDR3 is 16 amino acids.

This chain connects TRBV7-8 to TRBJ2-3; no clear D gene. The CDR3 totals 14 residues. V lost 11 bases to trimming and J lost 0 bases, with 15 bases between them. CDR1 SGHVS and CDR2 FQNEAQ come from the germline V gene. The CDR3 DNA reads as TGTGCCGGTACCCTGGGTACTAGCACAGATACGCAGTATTTT. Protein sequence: CAGTLGTSTDTQYF.

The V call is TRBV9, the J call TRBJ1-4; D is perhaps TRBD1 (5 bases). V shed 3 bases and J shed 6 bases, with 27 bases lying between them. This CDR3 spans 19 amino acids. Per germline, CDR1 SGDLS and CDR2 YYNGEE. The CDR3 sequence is CASSEDAGPQEGLDEKLFF. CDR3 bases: TGTGCCAGCAGCGAAGATGCCGGGCCACAGGAGGGATTGGATGAAAAACTGTTTTTT.

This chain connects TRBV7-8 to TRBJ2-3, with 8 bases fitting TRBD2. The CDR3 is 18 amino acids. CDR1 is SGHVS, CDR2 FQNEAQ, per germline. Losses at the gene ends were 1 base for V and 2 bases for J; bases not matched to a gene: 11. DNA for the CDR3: TGTGCCAGCAGCTTAGATGGGGGGGCGGGACTAGTCACAGATACGCAGTATTTT. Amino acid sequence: CASSLDGGAGLVTDTQYF.

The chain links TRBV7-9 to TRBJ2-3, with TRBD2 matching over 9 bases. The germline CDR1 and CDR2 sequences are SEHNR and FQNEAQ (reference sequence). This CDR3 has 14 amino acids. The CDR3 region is CLASGTSSTDTQYF. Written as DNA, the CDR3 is TGTTTGGCTAGCGGGACCTCTAGCACAGATACGCAGTATTTT.

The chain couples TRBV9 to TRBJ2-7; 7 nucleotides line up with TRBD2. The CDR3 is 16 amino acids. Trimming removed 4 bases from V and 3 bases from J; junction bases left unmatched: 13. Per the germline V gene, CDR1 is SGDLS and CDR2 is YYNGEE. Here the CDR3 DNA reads TGTGCCAGCAGCCCTCATCTGGCGGGAGAGAGCTACGAGCAGTACTTC. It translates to CASSPHLAGESYEQYF.

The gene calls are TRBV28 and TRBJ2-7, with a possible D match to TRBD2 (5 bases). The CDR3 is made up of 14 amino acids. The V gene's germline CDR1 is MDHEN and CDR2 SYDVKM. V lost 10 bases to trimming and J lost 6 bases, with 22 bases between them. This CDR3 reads CATSKALGFFEQYF. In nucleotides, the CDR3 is TGTGCCACGTCAAAAGCACTAGGATTCTTCGAGCAGTACTTC.